One and the same sample provided the 4 T cell receptor beta chains below, sequenced in a study of beta chain features in type 1 diabetes (dated by TCRdb to 2016 to 2018). The method was the immunoSEQ multiplex PCR assay. All of the isolated RNA was reverse transcribed with the High Capacity cDNA Reverse Transcription Kit, so expressed TCRB transcripts were sequenced. This immuneACCESS table, as held by TCRdb, lists in-frame sequences with V and J called but not all clones. Of the missing ones, under half trace to an unresolved V gene in checked studies; the others have no known cause. The sample table records over 650,000 clones; 11% to 15% of these occur just once. The ten largest clones take up approximately 0.043% of the sample. What these receptors recognize is not known. The paper as a whole reports these results and caveats: In all four CD4+ subsets, TCRB CDR3 length was moderately but significantly shorter in type 1 diabetes patients.

Sequences were obtained from naive CD4+ T cells from blood. What the cell subset or site label conveys for this sample: true naive CD4+ T cells. These receptor sequences come from a man younger than 35 with type 1 diabetes.

This sequence joins TRBV30 and TRBJ1-4; 8 bases line up with TRBD1. The CDR3 is 14 residues long. CDR1 and CDR2 (germline): GTSNPN, SVGIG (reference sequence). V shed 2 bases and J 3 bases; nucleotides not matched to a gene: 2. CDR3 sequence reads: CAWSRGQANEKLFF. CDR3 nucleotide sequence: TGTGCCTGGAGTAGGGGACAGGCTAATGAAAAACTGTTTTTT.

A few counts support this clone. The gene calls are TRBV9 and TRBJ1-2; no reliable D call. The germline V gene has CDR1 SGDLS and CDR2 YYNGEE. Between the trimmed V and J ends, which lost 0 bases and 5 bases, there was a span of 5 bases. The CDR3 contains 12 residues. The DNA of the CDR3 is TGTGCCAGCAGCGTAGACGGGTATGGCTACACCTTC. This translates into CASSVDGYGYTF. The complete variable domain, with remaining parts taken from reference TRBV9 and TRBJ1-2, reads DSGVTQTPKHLITATGQRVTLRCSPRSGDLSVYWYQQSLDQGLQFLIQYYNGEERAKGNILERFSAQQFPDLHSELNLSSLELGDSALYFCASSVDGYGYTFGSGTRLTVV.

This chain joins TRBV28 and TRBJ2-6; the D is unclear. This CDR3 contains 15 residues. The V end was cut by 6 bases, the J end by 0 bases, with 9 bases between. The germline V gene has CDR1 MDHEN and CDR2 SYDVKM. This CDR3 is CASSKTGSGANVLTF. Here the CDR3 DNA reads TGTGCCAGCAGCAAGACCGGCTCTGGGGCCAACGTCCTGACTTTC.

As to this clone: The same CDR3 can be traced to other DNA sequences in this sample. The chain carries TRBV7-2 and TRBJ2-1; D may be TRBD2 (5 bases). Germline-derived CDR1 and CDR2 are SGHTA and FQGNSA. The V and J ends lost 1 base and 6 bases respectively, with 7 bases between them. The CDR3 is made up of 13 amino acids. The CDR3 nucleotides read TGTGCCAGCAGCTTAGAACGGGGCAATGAGCAGTTCTTC. It encodes CASSLERGNEQFF.